The 2 T cell receptor beta chains below come from one sample, sequenced in a study of CD4 and CD8 cells across lung adenocarcinoma regions. MiXCR was run by TCRdb on the PCR reads, yielding one entry per CDR3 protein. Of some 10,000 distinct CDR3 sequences listed, 46% are singletons. Sequenced input: CD8+ T cells from the margin of a lung tumor. Receptors originate from a male donor with lung adenocarcinoma. The CD4 and CD8 labels of this study may be unreliable.

The chain joins TRBV6-1 to TRBJ2-2, with 7 bases matching TRBD2. Trimming at V came to 2 bases and at J to 13 bases, leaving 13 bases not matched to a gene. This CDR3 has 15 amino acids. The germline gives CDR1 MNHNS, CDR2 SASEGT. The CDR3, as DNA: TGTGCCAGCAGTGAACTGGGGGGGAACACCGAGGCGCTGTTTTTT. This translates into CASSELGGNTEALFF.

As regards this clonotype: A read error may explain this, as a much larger clone is one base away. The chain carries TRBV5-1 and TRBJ2-1, with D perhaps matching TRBD2 (7 bases). The J call may be in error: the DNA end matches TRBJ2-7 better. CDR3 size: 15 residues. Germline V gene data show CDR1 as SGHRS and CDR2 as YFSETQ. CDR3 loop: CASSLGGGISNEQYF. CDR3 bases: TGCGCCAGCAGCTTAGGGGGGGGGATTAGCAATGAGCAGTACTTC.